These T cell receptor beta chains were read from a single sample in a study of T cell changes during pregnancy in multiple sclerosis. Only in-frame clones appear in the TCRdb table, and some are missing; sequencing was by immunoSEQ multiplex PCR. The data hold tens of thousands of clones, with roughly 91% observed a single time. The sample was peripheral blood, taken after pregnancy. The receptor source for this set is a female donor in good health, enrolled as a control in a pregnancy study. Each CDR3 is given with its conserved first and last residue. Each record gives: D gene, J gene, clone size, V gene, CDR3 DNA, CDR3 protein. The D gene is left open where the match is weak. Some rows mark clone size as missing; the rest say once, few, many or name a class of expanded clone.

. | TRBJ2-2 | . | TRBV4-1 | TGCGCCAGCAGCCAAGCCCTATTGGGACTTCCTGATACCGGGGAGCTGTTTTTT | CASSQALLGLPDTGELFF
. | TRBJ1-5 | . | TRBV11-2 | TGTGCCAGCAGCTTATGGTCCAGCGGTCAGCCCCAGCATTTT | CASSLWSSGQPQHF
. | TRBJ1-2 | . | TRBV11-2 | TGTGCCAGCAGCTTAGAAGGGGCTTACTATGGCTACACCTTC | CASSLEGAYYGYTF
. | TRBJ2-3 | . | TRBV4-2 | TGTGCCAGCAGCCAAGAAACAGTAGCGCCGAGCACAGATACGCAGTATTTT | CASSQETVAPSTDTQYF
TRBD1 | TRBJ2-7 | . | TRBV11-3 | TGTGCCAGCAGCTTGGGACAGAGATACGAGCAGTACTTC | CASSLGQRYEQYF
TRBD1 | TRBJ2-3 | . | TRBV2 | TGTGCCAGCAGTGAACAGGGGACAGACGCAGATACGCAGTATTTT | CASSEQGTDADTQYF
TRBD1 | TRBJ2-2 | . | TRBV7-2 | TGTGCCAGCAGCTTCGCAGGGGGCCGCAACACCGGGGAGCTGTTTTTT | CASSFAGGRNTGELFF
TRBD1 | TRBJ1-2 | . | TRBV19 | TGTGCCAGTAGTGTGGACAGGGCGTTCTATGGCTACACCTTC | CASSVDRAFYGYTF
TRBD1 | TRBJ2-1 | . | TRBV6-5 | TGTGCCAGCAGTTACGGGGACAGGGTGAGCAATGAGCAGTTCTTC | CASSYGDRVSNEQFF
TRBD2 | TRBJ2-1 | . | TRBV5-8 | TGTGCCAGCAGCCTTAGCGGGGGGGCTTACAATGAGCAGTTCTTC | CASSLSGGAYNEQFF
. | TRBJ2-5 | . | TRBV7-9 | TGTGCCAGCAGCTTAGGATCCAGGATGACGACCCAGTACTTC | CASSLGSRMTTQYF
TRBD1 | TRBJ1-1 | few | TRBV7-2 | TGTGCCAGCAGCCGTCGCGGAGGGACAGAGCTAGTGAACACTGAAGCTTTCTTT | CASSRRGGTELVNTEAFF
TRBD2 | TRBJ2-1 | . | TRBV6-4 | TGTGCCAGCAGTCTAACGGGCGGGGGGACCTACAATGAGCAGTTCTTC | CASSLTGGGTYNEQFF
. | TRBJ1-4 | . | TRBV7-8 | TGTGCCAGCAGCTTAGCGAGGGTGCAGGCCCTTGAAAAACTGTTTTTT | CASSLARVQALEKLFF
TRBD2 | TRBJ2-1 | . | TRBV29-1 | TGCAGCGGCGGACTAGCGGGGGAGGTCGTGAATGAGCAGTTCTTC | CSGGLAGEVVNEQFF
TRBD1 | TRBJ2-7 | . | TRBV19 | TGTGCCAGTAGTATGTCGGGACAGGCCTTTTACGAGCAGTACTTC | CASSMSGQAFYEQYF
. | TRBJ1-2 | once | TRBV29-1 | TGCAGCGTTGAGGGGGCCCACTATGGCTACACCTTC | CSVEGAHYGYTF
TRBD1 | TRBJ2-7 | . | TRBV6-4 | TGTGCCAGCAGTTCAATCCCCGGGACAGGCGGCCACGAGCAGTACTTC | CASSSIPGTGGHEQYF